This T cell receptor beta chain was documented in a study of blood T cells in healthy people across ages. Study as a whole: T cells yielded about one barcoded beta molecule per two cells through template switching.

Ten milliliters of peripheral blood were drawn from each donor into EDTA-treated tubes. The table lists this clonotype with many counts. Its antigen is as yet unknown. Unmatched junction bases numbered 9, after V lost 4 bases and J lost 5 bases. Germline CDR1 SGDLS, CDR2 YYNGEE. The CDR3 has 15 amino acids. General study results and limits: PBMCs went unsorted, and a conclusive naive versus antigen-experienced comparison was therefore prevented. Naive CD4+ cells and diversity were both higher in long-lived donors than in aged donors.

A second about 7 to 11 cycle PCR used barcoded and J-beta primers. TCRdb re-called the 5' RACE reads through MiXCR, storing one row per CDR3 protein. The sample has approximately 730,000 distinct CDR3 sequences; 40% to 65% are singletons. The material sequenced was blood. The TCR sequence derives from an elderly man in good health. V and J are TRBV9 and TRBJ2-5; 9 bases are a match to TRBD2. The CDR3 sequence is CASSYGLAGQETQYF. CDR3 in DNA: TGTGCCAGCAGCTACGGGCTAGCGGGACAGGAGACCCAGTACTTC.